These 11 T cell receptor beta chains share one sample of origin, sequenced in a study of blood T cell repertoires in COVID-19. Assay: immunoSEQ multiplex PCR; the TCRdb copy retains only in-frame clones and omits some. The sample lists roughly 120,000 clones, under 95% occurring once. What was sequenced was peripheral blood. Receptors were obtained from a man aged 55-75 years with COVID-19, enrolled during active disease.

V usage is TRBV6-2 or TRBV6-3 and J usage is TRBJ2-7, with 8 nucleotides matching TRBD2. V gave up 2 bases and J gave up 3 bases; unmatched junction bases: 3. Per germline, CDR1 MNHEY and CDR2 SVGEGT. This CDR3 region has 14 residues. CDR3 nucleotide sequence: TGTGCCAGCAGTTACGGGGCGGGAGGCTACGAGCAGTACTTC. Amino acids: CASSYGAGGYEQYF.

The genes are TRBV7-9 and TRBJ2-2; D perhaps matches TRBD1 (6 bases). Trimming cost V 3 bases and J 1 base, with 9 bases left between them. The CDR3 consists of 15 residues. Germline loops: CDR1 SEHNR, CDR2 FQNEAQ (reference sequence). This CDR3 is CASSFRGWNTGELFF. The CDR3 coding sequence is TGTGCCAGCAGCTTCAGGGGTTGGAACACCGGGGAGCTGTTTTTT.

J is TRBJ2-7 and V is TRBV5-1; D might be TRBD2 (6 bases). The CDR3 runs 14 residues. Trimming took 0 bases from V and 4 from J, leaving 11 bases between them. CDR1 is SGHRS and CDR2 is YFSETQ in the germline V gene. The CDR3 coding sequence is TGCGCCAGCAGCTTGGTTGTCGGGAGTTACGAGCAGTACTTC. As protein: CASSLVVGSYEQYF.

J is TRBJ2-5 and V is TRBV2; the D is unclear. The CDR3 sequence is 12 residues long. Trimming shortened V by 2 bases and J by 3 bases, and 4 bases separated the two germline ends. Germline values: CDR1 SNHLY, CDR2 FYNNEI. The CDR3 coding sequence is TGTGCCAGCAGTGAAATCGAAGAGACCCAGTACTTC. The encoded protein is CASSEIEETQYF.

This clone was seen once. V and J are TRBV29-1 and TRBJ2-7; 10 bases align to TRBD2. The CDR3 consists of 14 residues. The V segment lost 3 bases and the J segment 0 bases; nucleotides outside the gene matches: 2. Germline CDR1 SQVTM, CDR2 ANQGSEA. CDR3 nucleotides: TGCAGCGTTGATCTAGCGGGGGACTCCTACGAGCAGTACTTC. It translates to CSVDLAGDSYEQYF.

This clone has a single count. The chain couples TRBV2 to TRBJ2-5, with 11 bases fitting TRBD2. The CDR3 totals 15 residues. Trimming at V came to 7 bases and at J to 4 bases, leaving 8 bases not matched to a gene. The germline V gene encodes CDR1 SNHLY and CDR2 FYNNEI. CDR3 amino acids: CASTPLAGGLETQYF. The CDR3 nucleotides are TGTGCCAGCACTCCCCTAGCGGGAGGTCTAGAGACCCAGTACTTC.

The genes are TRBV6-5 and TRBJ2-7; D might be TRBD2 (5 bases). The CDR3 runs to 15 residues. Germline assignment: CDR1 MNHEY and CDR2 SVGAGI. V gave up 5 bases and J gave up 3 bases, with 17 bases separating them. The CDR3: CASSPSWKGDYEQYF. The DNA of the CDR3 is TGTGCCAGCAGTCCCTCTTGGAAGGGAGACTACGAGCAGTACTTC.

This clone was found once. This CDR3 reads CSAGQVNTEAFF. The CDR3 DNA reads TGCAGCGCGGGACAGGTGAACACTGAAGCTTTCTTT. The genes are TRBV29-1 and TRBJ1-1; 8 nucleotides agree with TRBD1. The CDR3 has 12 residues. The trim removed 7 bases at V and 0 bases at J, leaving 1 base unmatched. Per germline, CDR1 SQVTM and CDR2 ANQGSEA. Filled out from reference TRBV29-1 and TRBJ1-1, the complete variable domain reads SAVISQKPSRDICQRGTSLTIQCQVDSQVTMMFWYRQQPGQSLTLIATANQGSEATYESGFVIDKFPISRPNLTFSTLTVSNMSPEDSSIYLCSAGQVNTEAFFGQGTRLTVV.

The table lists this clone with many counts. The chain links TRBV18 to TRBJ2-7, with TRBD1 matching over 9 bases. Per the germline V gene, CDR1 is KGHSH and CDR2 is LQKENI. V lost 3 bases to trimming and J lost 0 bases; unmatched junction nucleotides: 6. The CDR3 totals 16 residues. CDR3 in amino acids: CASSPQRDRASYEQYF. CDR3 bases: TGTGCCAGCTCACCGCAACGGGACAGGGCCTCCTACGAGCAGTACTTC.

This chain joins TRBV19 and TRBJ1-1; a possible D gene is TRBD1 (6 bases). The CDR3 consists of 13 residues. Deletions cut 10 bases from V and 6 bases from J, with 18 bases between. Per the germline V gene, CDR1 is LNHDA and CDR2 is SQIVND (reference sequence). CDR3 loop: CATPWAGAPEAFF. CDR3 sequence (DNA): TGTGCCACCCCTTGGGCAGGGGCTCCTGAAGCTTTCTTT.

This sequence joins TRBV5-1 and TRBJ1-3; D is unclear. V lost 1 base, J lost 8 bases, and 10 bases lay in between. The germline gives CDR1 SGHRS, CDR2 YFSETQ. The CDR3 is made up of 13 amino acids. CDR3 in DNA: TGCGCCAGCAGCTTGAACCGAGATGACACCATATATTTT. Protein sequence: CASSLNRDDTIYF.